The clone carrying this T cell receptor (beta chain) was found many times. Its antigen is still unknown. Time point in this sample: sample taken at primary tumor resection. This record comes from a study of spatial heterogeneity in lung cancer. Trimming left V 5 bases short and J 6 bases short, with 15 bases between. The CDR3 is 14 residues long. TCRdb re-called the 5' RACE reads through MiXCR, storing one row per CDR3 protein. The sample holds around 100,000 distinct CDR3 sequences, 3.5% to 5% seen once. Study-wide results and caveats: Higher tumor mutation counts went along with higher counts of expanded intratumoral alpha and beta TCRs.

The sequence was obtained from a male donor with early-stage non-small cell lung cancer. The chain carries TRBV12-3 or TRBV12-4 and TRBJ2-3, with D hard to call. The sample in question was lung tumor tissue, obtained at surgery. The CDR3 region has the DNA TGTGCCAGCAGTGACACACTTGCCACGGATACGCAGTATTTT. Its protein is CASSDTLATDTQYF.